The entry below describes one TCR beta chain. The sample is drawn from a study of tumor-infiltrating lymphocytes in glioblastoma multiforme. CDR1 SQVTM and CDR2 ANQGSEA come from the germline V gene. This CDR3 has 14 residues. Deletions cut 6 bases from V and 5 bases from J, with 18 bases between. Multiple V-beta primers and a C-beta primer amplified TCRB from RNA. Using its own MiXCR run on the multiplex PCR reads, TCRdb lists one record per CDR3 protein. The sample includes 15,000 or so distinct CDR3 sequences, roughly two thirds of them seen just once. This chain connects TRBV29-1 to TRBJ2-3; D gene ambiguous. The TCR originated in a male donor with glioblastoma. The source material was brain tumor tissue. As DNA, the CDR3 is TGCAGCGTGGACCCTCGCGGCAGAGGAGATACGCAGTATTTT. Translation: CSVDPRGRGDTQYF.